The clone carrying this T cell receptor beta chain was counted ten times or more. These data are taken from a study of blood T cell repertoires in COVID-19. Turning to the study itself: From the United States, Italy and Spain came samples of acute and convalescent COVID-19. T cells, B-cell-depleted T cells, or PBMCs supplied cDNA or gDNA.

Profiling relied on immunoSEQ multiplex PCR, and the TCRdb table lists in-frame clones only, not all of them. The sample holds about 140,000 clones, around 73% seen once. The CDR3 contains 14 residues. The germline V gene encodes CDR1 SGHTA and CDR2 FQGNSA. V gave up 5 bases and J gave up 2 bases, with 11 bases separating them. The sequenced sample was peripheral blood. The chain is built from TRBV7-2 and TRBJ2-3; no clear D. The TCR was taken from a woman between 50 and 59 years old with active or convalescent COVID-19. Here the CDR3 reads CASSRSGPTDTQYF. CDR3 DNA sequence: TGTGCCAGCAGCCGCTCTGGCCCCACAGATACGCAGTATTTT.